This TCR beta chain was profiled in a study of molecular identifiers for immune sequencing clone quantification (dated by TCRdb to 2017 to 2018). Context from the whole study: For a replicate experiment, RNA from approximately 20,000 or 100,000 naive CD8 T cells was divided into five aliquots, of which four were sequenced. This methods study benchmarked molecular-identifier clustering-based TCR repertoire sequencing (MIDCIRS) and TCR RNA copy counting, using CD8 T cells to do so. Overall results and qualifications from the work: The sizes of highly expanded clones could end up underestimated when identical TCR molecules share a barcode. Without barcode sub-clustering, chimeric consensus sequences inflated TCR diversity; chimeras reached as high as 47%. Spiked-in Jurkat TCR RNA equal to a single cell's worth was reported to be detectable even within one million naive CD8 T cells. Clones above 20 RNA copies held over 99% of molecules in CMV-specific effector cells but under 1% in naive cells. About 3.1 recovered TCR RNA copies per cell were obtained by modeling, versus about 9.7 by digital PCR, implying a capture efficiency of approximately 30%. Spiked-in Jurkat TCR RNA (around nine copies' worth), which is not part of the donor repertoire, was contained in the naive libraries.

V loses 6 bases of germline sequence and J loses 11 bases, and the interval between the two ends is 16 bases. Including the terminal cysteine and phenylalanine, the CDR3 comprises 13 residues. Of the read, only the CDR3 DNA is kept; its 39 bases are in frame from base 1. Looking up the germline V gene yields CDR1 MNHEY and CDR2 SVGAGI. Preparation of the library involved PCR. The instrument was a NextSeq 500. Bulk TCR libraries were generated as previously described, with the TCR primers listed in Table S5 used. The Qiagen AllPrep DNA/RNA kit was used to purify total RNA. Reads from multiple sequencing runs of the same library were pooled before analysis. The original methods were these. Only reads with exact TCR constant sequence were kept, trimmed to 150 nt, and grouped by their 12-nt molecular barcodes. Reads in each barcode group were sub-clustered using a 15% Levenshtein threshold, and a quality-weighted consensus sequence was built for each RNA molecule. Non-functional sequences were filtered out, along with any lower-count sequence sitting one edit away from another sequence. Based on a fit of two negative binomial distributions, barcode sub-clusters having less than 20% of the maximum read count were discarded. The public reads were reprocessed in TCRdb via fastp at Q25 and MiXCR, keeping in-frame beta chains. Each record represents a unique CDR3 protein, reported with the most common genes and DNA among its rows. The V and J calls were determined by TCRdb, not by the authors. This sample gives hundreds of thousands of distinct CDR3 sequences in total; about 25% of them show up just once. Together, the top ten hold about 0.84% of the sample.

This clonotype has only a few counts. Its antigen is unknown. Base qualities are not provided; no much larger clone lies one nucleotide away. Naive CD8 T cell libraries were made from roughly 20,000 to 1,000,000 sorted cells using 10%, 30% or 50% of purified RNA. On a BD FACSAria II, naive CD8 T cells were FACS-sorted as CD8+CD4-CCR7+CD45RA+ and collected into RLT Plus buffer. To test detection sensitivity, Jurkat RNA equal to fewer than 13 TCR copies was added to samples of about 17,000-1,100,000 naive CD8 T cells. CD8 T cells were enriched with RosetteSep CD8+ T Cell Enrichment Cocktail and Ficoll-Paque, followed by ACK red cell lysis.

The sequence was obtained from a human donor in good health. Some libraries in this study had Jurkat cell RNA spiked in. The V gene is TRBV6-5 and the J gene is TRBJ1-4; TRBD1 could be the D gene, as 5 bases match. What was sequenced was naive CD8+ T cells from blood, with Jurkat cell RNA spiked in. This specimen's cell subset or site label, interpreted: FACS-sorted CD8+CD4-CCR7+CD45RA+ naive T cells. The bases are TGTGCCAGCAGCTCCGGGGCCCAGGCGAAACTGTTTTTT. Its coded protein is CASSSGAQAKLFF.